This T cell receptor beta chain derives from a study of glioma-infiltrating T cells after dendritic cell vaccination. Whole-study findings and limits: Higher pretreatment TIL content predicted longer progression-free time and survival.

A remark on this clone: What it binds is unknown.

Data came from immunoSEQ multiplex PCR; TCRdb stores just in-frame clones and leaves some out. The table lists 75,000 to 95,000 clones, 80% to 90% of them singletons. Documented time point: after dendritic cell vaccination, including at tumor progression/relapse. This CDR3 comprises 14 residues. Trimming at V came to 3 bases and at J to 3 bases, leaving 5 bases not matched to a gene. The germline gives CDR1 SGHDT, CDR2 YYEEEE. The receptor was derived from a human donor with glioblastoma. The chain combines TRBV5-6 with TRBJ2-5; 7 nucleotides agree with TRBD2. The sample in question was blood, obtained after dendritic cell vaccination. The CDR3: CASSWASGEETQYF. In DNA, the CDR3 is TGTGCCAGCAGCTGGGCTAGCGGAGAAGAGACCCAGTACTTC.